One sample yielded the 7 T cell receptor beta chains listed below, sequenced in a study of spatial heterogeneity in lung cancer. Documented time point: sample taken at primary tumor resection. General study findings and limits: Tumor mutation counts were tracked by expanded intratumoral alpha and beta TCR counts.

TCRdb used MiXCR to reprocess the 5' RACE reads, holding one entry per CDR3 protein. The sample holds about 1,400 distinct CDR3 sequences, more than 8.5% seen once. Antigens for these TCRs are unknown. Sequenced here: lung tumor tissue, sampled at surgery. The receptors shown here come from a female donor with early-stage non-small cell lung cancer.

By share, this clonotype counts as medium-sized. This sequence joins TRBV20-1 and TRBJ2-1; 8 nucleotides align to TRBD1. V lost 0 bases and J lost 2; bases outside the gene matches: 3. The CDR3 loop spans 15 amino acids. Germline V gene sequence: CDR1 DFQATT, CDR2 SNEGSKA (reference sequence). The CDR3 DNA is TGCAGTGCTAGAGACCCGGGACAGGCCTACAATGAGCAGTTCTTC. Translated, it gives CSARDPGQAYNEQFF.

This CDR3 reads CASSDTMTGEEQFF. CDR3 nucleotides: TGTGCCAGCAGCGACACAATGACAGGGGAGGAGCAGTTCTTC. This rearrangement joins TRBV7-6 to TRBJ2-1; 8 nucleotides line up with TRBD1. CDR1 and CDR2 (germline): SGHVS, FNYEAQ. J gave up 10 bases and V 5 bases, and 10 bases lay outside the gene matches. The CDR3 is 14 amino acids.

This clonotype has a count of ten or more. V and J are TRBV7-9 and TRBJ2-7, with D perhaps being TRBD1 or TRBD2 (5 bases each). V gave up 5 bases and J gave up 6 bases, with 14 bases separating them. CDR3 length: 13 residues. Looked up from germline, CDR1 is SEHNR and CDR2 is FQNEAQ (reference sequence). DNA for the CDR3: TGTGCCAGCAGCAACGCCCGGGGCTCCGAGCAGTACTTC. Translating gives CASSNARGSEQYF. Based on the CDR3 plus reference TRBV7-9 and TRBJ2-7, the full variable domain is DTGVSQNPRHKITKRGQNVTFRCDPISEHNRLYWYRQTLGQGPEFLTYFQNEAQLEKSRLLSDRFSAERPKGSFSTLEIQRTEQGDSAMYLCASSNARGSEQYFGPGTRLTVT.

The V gene is TRBV20-1, the J gene TRBJ2-3, with 10 bases fitting TRBD2. The trim removed 5 bases at V and 1 base at J, leaving 6 bases unmatched. CDR1 is DFQATT and CDR2 is SNEGSKA in the germline V gene (reference sequence). The CDR3 sequence is 15 residues long. The chain's CDR3 is CSAPASGGRTDTQYF. In DNA, the CDR3 is TGCAGTGCTCCGGCTAGCGGGGGCCGCACAGATACGCAGTATTTT.

A word on this clonotype: A much larger clone differs by one base, so this may be a read error. This sequence joins TRBV7-2 and TRBJ1-4, with D unresolved. Germline CDR1 reads SGHTA; CDR2 reads FQGNSA. With 1 base removed from V and 6 bases from J, the gap between germline ends came to 12 bases. This CDR3 contains 15 residues. The CDR3 here is CASSLEGRLHEKLFF. The CDR3 bases are TGTGCCAGCAGCTTAGAAGGCAGGCTCCATGAAAAACTGTTTTTT. Full variable domain (outside the CDR3, taken from reference TRBV7-2 and TRBJ1-4): GAGVSQSPSNKVTEKGKDVELRCDPISGHTALYWYRQSLGQGLEFLIYFQGNSAPDKSGLPSDRFSAERTGGSVSTLTIQRTQQEDSAVYLCASSLEGRLHEKLFFGSGTQLSVL.

This clonotype was detected ten times or more. The genes are TRBV30 and TRBJ2-1; no firm D call. Germline-derived CDR1 and CDR2 are GTSNPN and SVGIG (reference sequence). V was cut by 4 bases and J by 8 bases, with 9 bases left in between. The CDR3 is 11 amino acids. The CDR3 DNA follows: TGTGCCTGGAAGAATTCGTATGAGCAGTTCTTC. Its protein is CAWKNSYEQFF. Full variable domain (rest looked up from reference TRBV30 and TRBJ2-1): SQTIHQWPATLVQPVGSPLSLECTVEGTSNPNLYWYRQAAGRGLQLLFYSVGIGQISSEVPQNLSASRPQDRQFILSSKKLLLSDSGFYLCAWKNSYEQFFGPGTRLTVL.

This clonotype is labeled as medium-sized. The rearrangement joins TRBV27 to TRBJ1-6, with D unresolved. CDR3 length: 13 residues. Trimming left V 2 bases short and J 7 bases short, with 6 bases between. Germline V CDR1 and CDR2: MNHEY, SMNVEV (reference sequence). The CDR3 bases are TGTGCCAGCAGTTTAATCAGGAATTCACCCCTCCACTTT. This sequence encodes CASSLIRNSPLHF.